A selection of T cell receptor beta chains follows, all from one sample in a study of blood T cell repertoires in COVID-19. Produced via immunoSEQ multiplex PCR; TCRdb's table is partial and in-frame only. The sample contains 300,000 to 400,000 clones, 85% to 90% of which appear only once. Sequenced input: PBMCs or T cells enriched from blood (not recorded which). Receptor source: a man between 18 and 35 years old who had recovered from COVID-19. Both conserved end residues are part of each CDR3. D genes are given only for firm matches. A clone size is listed for some rows: how often the clone was seen (once, few, many), or a class if it is expanded.

j_call v_call d_call clone_size cdr3_aa cdr3_nt
TRBJ2-2 TRBV15 NA once CATSRVTASGGELFF TGTGCCACCAGCAGAGTTACCGCGTCGGGCGGGGAGCTGTTTTTT
TRBJ2-3 TRBV19 NA NA CASSDRFTDTQYF TGTGCCAGTAGTGACAGGTTCACAGATACGCAGTATTTT
TRBJ2-7 TRBV7-6 TRBD2 NA CASSSGLADSYEQYF TGTGCCAGCAGCTCAGGACTAGCGGATTCCTACGAGCAGTACTTC
TRBJ1-1 TRBV7-3 TRBD1 NA CASSLRSGTGALNTEAFF TGTGCCAGCAGCTTAAGATCAGGGACAGGGGCTTTGAACACTGAAGCTTTCTTT
TRBJ2-7 TRBV28 NA NA CASSGLGQGNSYEQYF TGTGCCAGCAGTGGTTTAGGGCAGGGCAACTCCTACGAGCAGTACTTC
TRBJ1-3 TRBV19 NA few CASKMGLFRGNTIYF TGTGCCAGTAAGATGGGGCTTTTCCGTGGAAACACCATATATTTT
TRBJ2-7 TRBV7-9 TRBD2 NA CASSRAGGYEQYF TGTGCCAGCAGCCGGGCGGGGGGCTACGAGCAGTACTTC
TRBJ2-7 TRBV7-2 NA NA CASSLAQVKGDEQYF TGTGCCAGCAGCTTAGCGCAGGTAAAGGGGGACGAGCAGTACTTC
TRBJ1-2 TRBV2 NA NA CASSTEQAYGYTF TGTGCCAGCAGCACCGAACAGGCGTATGGCTACACCTTC
TRBJ1-2 TRBV6-5 TRBD1 NA CASTGRAGTGKGYTF TGTGCCAGCACGGGTCGGGCCGGGACAGGGAAGGGCTACACCTTC
TRBJ2-1 TRBV4-3 TRBD2 NA CASMTSLAGAEQFF TGCGCCAGCATGACCAGCCTAGCGGGAGCTGAGCAGTTCTTC
TRBJ1-6 TRBV5-1 NA NA CASSLVGGIDSPLHF TGCGCCAGCAGCTTGGTGGGGGGGATTGATTCACCCCTCCACTTT
TRBJ1-1 TRBV27 NA NA CASSLSSLADTEAFF TGTGCCAGCAGTTTATCGTCTTTGGCGGACACTGAAGCTTTCTTT
TRBJ1-6 TRBV28 TRBD1 NA CASSSGTGTPLHF TGTGCCAGCAGCTCCGGGACAGGGACACCCCTCCACTTT
TRBJ1-4 TRBV5-1 TRBD1 NA CASSADRGRNEKLFF TGCGCCAGCAGCGCAGACAGGGGTCGGAATGAAAAACTGTTTTTT
TRBJ1-1 TRBV2 TRBD1 once CASSPDRGWNTEAFF TGTGCCAGCAGTCCCGACAGGGGGTGGAACACTGAAGCTTTCTTT
TRBJ2-2 TRBV19 TRBD1 NA CASSIDRGPGELFF TGTGCCAGTAGTATTGACAGGGGACCCGGGGAGCTGTTTTTT
TRBJ2-1 TRBV10-3 TRBD2 NA CAIRASTSGSFREQFF TGTGCCATCAGGGCCTCGACTAGCGGGAGTTTTCGTGAGCAGTTCTTC
TRBJ2-7 TRBV10-2 NA NA CASSQSGLPYEQYF TGCGCCAGCAGTCAATCGGGACTCCCCTACGAGCAGTACTTC
TRBJ1-1 TRBV5-4 NA once CASSPGLNTEAFF TGTGCCAGCAGCCCCGGGTTGAACACTGAAGCTTTCTTT
TRBJ1-1 TRBV5-1 NA once CASRLGMSDTEAFF TGCGCCAGCAGGCTAGGAATGTCGGACACTGAAGCTTTCTTT
TRBJ2-2 TRBV7-9 NA few CASSLGQGDSLTGELFF TGTGCCAGCAGCTTAGGCCAGGGGGACTCCCTGACCGGGGAGCTGTTTTTT
TRBJ2-1 TRBV6-2/TRBV6-3 NA NA CASSYHPGNEQFF TGTGCCAGCAGCTATCACCCCGGCAATGAGCAGTTCTTC
TRBJ2-7 TRBV7-2 NA NA CASSFQGRSSYEQYF TGTGCCAGCAGCTTCCAAGGCAGGTCGTCCTACGAGCAGTACTTC
TRBJ2-1 TRBV9 TRBD2 NA CASSPHPSGRSYEQFF TGTGCCAGCAGCCCTCACCCTAGCGGGAGGTCGTATGAGCAGTTCTTC
TRBJ1-4 TRBV5-6 NA NA CASSRPQGHEKLFF TGTGCCAGCAGCCGGCCACAGGGACATGAAAAACTGTTTTTT
TRBJ2-6 TRBV28 TRBD2 NA CASSRLSGRSGANVLTF TGTGCCAGCAGTCGACTCAGCGGGAGGAGTGGGGCCAACGTCCTGACTTTC